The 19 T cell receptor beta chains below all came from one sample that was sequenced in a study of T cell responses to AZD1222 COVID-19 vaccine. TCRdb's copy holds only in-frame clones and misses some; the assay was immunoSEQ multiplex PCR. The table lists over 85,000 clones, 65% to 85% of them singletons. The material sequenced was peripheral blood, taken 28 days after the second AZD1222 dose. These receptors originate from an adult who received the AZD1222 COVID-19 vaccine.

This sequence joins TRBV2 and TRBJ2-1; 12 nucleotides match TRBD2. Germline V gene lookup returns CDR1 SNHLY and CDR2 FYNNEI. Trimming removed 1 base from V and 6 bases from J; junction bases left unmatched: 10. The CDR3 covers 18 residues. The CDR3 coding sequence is TGTGCCAGCAGTGAAGGTGTGGCTAGCGGGAGGGCCGCCAATGAGCAGTTCTTC. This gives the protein CASSEGVASGRAANEQFF.

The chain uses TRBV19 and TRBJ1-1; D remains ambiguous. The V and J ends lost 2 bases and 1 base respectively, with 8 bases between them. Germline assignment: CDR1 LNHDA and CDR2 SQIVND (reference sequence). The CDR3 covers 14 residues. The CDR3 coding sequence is TGTGCCAGTAGTATATCTCGAGAGAACACTGAAGCTTTCTTT. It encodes CASSISRENTEAFF.

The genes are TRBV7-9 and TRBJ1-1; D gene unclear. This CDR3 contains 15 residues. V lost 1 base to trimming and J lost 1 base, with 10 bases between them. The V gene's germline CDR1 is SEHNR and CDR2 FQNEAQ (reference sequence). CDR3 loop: CASSLEPGRNTEAFF. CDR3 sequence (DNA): TGTGCCAGCAGCTTAGAGCCCGGGCGGAACACTGAAGCTTTCTTT. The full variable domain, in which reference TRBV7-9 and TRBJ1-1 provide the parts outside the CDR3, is DTGVSQNPRHKITKRGQNVTFRCDPISEHNRLYWYRQTLGQGPEFLTYFQNEAQLEKSRLLSDRFSAERPKGSFSTLEIQRTEQGDSAMYLCASSLEPGRNTEAFFGQGTRLTVV.

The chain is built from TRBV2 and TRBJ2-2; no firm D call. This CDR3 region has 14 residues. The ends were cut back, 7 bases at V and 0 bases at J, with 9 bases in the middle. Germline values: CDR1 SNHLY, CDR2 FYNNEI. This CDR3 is CASIPGSNTGELFF. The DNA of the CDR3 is TGTGCCAGCATCCCCGGGTCGAACACCGGGGAGCTGTTTTTT.

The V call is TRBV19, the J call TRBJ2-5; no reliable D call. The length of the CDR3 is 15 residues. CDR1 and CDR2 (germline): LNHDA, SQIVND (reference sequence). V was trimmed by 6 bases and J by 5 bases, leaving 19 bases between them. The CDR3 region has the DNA TGTGCCAGTAGAGGTTCGCCAGCCCCTGCGGAGACCCAGTACTTC. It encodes CASRGSPAPAETQYF.

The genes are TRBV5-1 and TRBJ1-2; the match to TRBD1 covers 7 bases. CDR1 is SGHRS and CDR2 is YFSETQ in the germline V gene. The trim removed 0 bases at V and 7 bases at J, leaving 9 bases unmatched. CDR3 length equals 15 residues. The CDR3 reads CASSLGQGIGGGYTF. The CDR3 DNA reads TGCGCCAGCAGCTTGGGACAGGGAATCGGCGGTGGCTACACCTTC.

The CDR3 is CASSPPIACTDTQYF. Written as DNA, the CDR3 is TGTGCCAGCAGCCCCCCCATAGCCTGCACAGATACGCAGTATTTT. The gene calls are TRBV12-1 and TRBJ2-3; the D call in the table, TRBD2, was not verified against the DNA. TRBV12-1 is listed as a pseudogene. The CDR3 extends over 15 amino acids.

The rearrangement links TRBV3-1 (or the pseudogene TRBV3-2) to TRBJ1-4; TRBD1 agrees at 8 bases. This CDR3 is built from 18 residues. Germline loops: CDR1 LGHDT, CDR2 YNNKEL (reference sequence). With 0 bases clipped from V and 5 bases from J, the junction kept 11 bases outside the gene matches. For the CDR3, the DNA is TGTGCCAGCAGCCAAGAGGGCAGGGGGCTCGCTCTAAATGAAAAACTGTTTTTT. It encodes CASSQEGRGLALNEKLFF.

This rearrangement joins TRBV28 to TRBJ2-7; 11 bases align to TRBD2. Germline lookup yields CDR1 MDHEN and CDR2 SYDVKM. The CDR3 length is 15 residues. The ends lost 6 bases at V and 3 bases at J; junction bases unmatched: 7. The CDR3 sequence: CASSSTGTSGYEQYF. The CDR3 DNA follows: TGTGCCAGCAGCTCAACCGGGACTAGCGGCTACGAGCAGTACTTC.

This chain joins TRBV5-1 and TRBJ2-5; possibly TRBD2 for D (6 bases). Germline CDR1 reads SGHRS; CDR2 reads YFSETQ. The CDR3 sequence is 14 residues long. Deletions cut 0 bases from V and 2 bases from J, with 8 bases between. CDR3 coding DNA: TGCGCCAGCAGCTTGGGCGGGATGCAAGAGACCCAGTACTTC. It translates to CASSLGGMQETQYF.

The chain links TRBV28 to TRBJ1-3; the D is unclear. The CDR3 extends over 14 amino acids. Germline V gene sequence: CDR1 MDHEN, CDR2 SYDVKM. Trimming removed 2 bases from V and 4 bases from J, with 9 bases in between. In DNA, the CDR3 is TGTGCCAGCAGTTTAATAGTGGGCGGAAACACCATATATTTT. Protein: CASSLIVGGNTIYF.

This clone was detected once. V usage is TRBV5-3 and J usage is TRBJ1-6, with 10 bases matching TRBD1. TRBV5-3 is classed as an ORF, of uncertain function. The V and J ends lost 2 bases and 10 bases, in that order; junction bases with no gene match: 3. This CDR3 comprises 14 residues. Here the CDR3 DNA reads TGTGCCAGAAGCTTCGGGACAGGGGTATCACCCCTCCACTTT. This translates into CARSFGTGVSPLHF.

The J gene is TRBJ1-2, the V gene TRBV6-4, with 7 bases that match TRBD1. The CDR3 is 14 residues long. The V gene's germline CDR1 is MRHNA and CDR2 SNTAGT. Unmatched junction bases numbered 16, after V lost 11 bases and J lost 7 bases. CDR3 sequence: CASRGDLQGGGYTF. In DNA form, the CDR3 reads TGTGCCTCGAGGGGCGACCTTCAGGGGGGTGGCTACACCTTC.

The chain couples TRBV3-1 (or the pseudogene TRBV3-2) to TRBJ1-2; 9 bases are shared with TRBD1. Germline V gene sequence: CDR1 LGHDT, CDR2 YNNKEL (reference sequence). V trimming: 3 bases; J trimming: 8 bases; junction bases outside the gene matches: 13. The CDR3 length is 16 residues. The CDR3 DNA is TGTGCCAGCAGCCAGTCGGGACTAAGGACAGGGGCAGGCTACACCTTC. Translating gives CASSQSGLRTGAGYTF.

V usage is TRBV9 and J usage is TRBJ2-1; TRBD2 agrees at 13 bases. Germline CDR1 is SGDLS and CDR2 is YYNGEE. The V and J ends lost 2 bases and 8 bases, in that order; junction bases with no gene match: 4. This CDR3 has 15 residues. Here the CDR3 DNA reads TGTGCCAGCAGCGTCCAAGGACTAGCGGGGGATGAGCAGTTCTTC. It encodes CASSVQGLAGDEQFF.

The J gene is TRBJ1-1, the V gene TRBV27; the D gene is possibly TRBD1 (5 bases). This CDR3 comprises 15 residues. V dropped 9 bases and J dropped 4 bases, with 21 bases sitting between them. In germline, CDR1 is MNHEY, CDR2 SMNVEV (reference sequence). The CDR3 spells CASQRGFPLSTEAFF. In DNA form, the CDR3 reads TGTGCCAGTCAGAGGGGCTTCCCCTTGAGCACTGAAGCTTTCTTT.

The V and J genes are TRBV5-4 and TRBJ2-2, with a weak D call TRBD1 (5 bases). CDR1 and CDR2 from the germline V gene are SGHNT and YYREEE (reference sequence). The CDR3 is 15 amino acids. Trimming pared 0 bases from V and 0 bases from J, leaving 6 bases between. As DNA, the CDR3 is TGTGCCAGCAGCTTGGTAGGGGCGAACACCGGGGAGCTGTTTTTT. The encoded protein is CASSLVGANTGELFF.

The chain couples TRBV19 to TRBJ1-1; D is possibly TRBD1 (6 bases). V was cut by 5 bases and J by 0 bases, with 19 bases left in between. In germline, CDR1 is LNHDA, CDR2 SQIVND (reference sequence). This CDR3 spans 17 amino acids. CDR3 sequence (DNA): TGTGCCAGTAGTCCCCTCCGTACAGGGTCCTTGAACACTGAAGCTTTCTTT. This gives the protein CASSPLRTGSLNTEAFF.

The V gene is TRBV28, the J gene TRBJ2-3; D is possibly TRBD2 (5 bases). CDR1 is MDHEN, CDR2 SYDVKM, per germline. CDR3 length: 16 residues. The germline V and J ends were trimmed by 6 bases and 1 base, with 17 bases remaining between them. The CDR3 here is CASSQRSFGGTDTQYF. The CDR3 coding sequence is TGTGCCAGCAGCCAAAGGTCCTTCGGGGGCACAGATACGCAGTATTTT.